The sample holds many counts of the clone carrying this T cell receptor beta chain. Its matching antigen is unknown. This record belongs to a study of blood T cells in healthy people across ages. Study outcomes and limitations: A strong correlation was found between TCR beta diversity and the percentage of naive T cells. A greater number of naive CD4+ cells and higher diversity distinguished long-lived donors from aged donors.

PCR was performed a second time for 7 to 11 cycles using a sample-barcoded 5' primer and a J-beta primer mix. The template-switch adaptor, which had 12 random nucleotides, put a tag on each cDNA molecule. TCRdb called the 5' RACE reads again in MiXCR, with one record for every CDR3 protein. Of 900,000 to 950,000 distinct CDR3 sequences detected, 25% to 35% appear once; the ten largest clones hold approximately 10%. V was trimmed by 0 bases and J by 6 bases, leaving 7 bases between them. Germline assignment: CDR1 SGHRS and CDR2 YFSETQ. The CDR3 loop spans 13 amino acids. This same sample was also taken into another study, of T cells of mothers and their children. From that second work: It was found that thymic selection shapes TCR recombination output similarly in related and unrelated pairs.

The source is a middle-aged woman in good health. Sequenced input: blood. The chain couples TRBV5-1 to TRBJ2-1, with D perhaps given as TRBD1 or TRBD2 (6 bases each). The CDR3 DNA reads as TGCGCCAGCAGCTTGGAGGGGGGCAATGAGCAGTTCTTC. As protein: CASSLEGGNEQFF.